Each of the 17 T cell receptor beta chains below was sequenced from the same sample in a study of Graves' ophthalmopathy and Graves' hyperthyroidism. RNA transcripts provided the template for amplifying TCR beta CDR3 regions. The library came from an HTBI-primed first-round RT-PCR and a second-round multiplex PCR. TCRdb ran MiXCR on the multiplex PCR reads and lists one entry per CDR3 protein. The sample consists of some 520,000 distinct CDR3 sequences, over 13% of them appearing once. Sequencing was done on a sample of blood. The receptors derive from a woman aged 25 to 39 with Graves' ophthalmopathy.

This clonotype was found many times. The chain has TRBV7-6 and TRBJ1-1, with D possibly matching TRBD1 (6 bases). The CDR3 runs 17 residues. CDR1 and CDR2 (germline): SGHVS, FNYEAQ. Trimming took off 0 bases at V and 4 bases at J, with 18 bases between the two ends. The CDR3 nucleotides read TGTGCCAGCAGCTTAGCGCTAAGGAGCAGGGGTTTCACTGAAGCTTTCTTT. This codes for CASSLALRSRGFTEAFF. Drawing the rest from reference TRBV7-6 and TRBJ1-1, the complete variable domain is GAGVSQSPRYKVTKRGQDVALRCDPISGHVSLYWYRQALGQGPEFLTYFNYEAQQDKSGLPNDRFSAERPEGSISTLTIQRTEQRDSAMYRCASSLALRSRGFTEAFFGQGTRLTVV.

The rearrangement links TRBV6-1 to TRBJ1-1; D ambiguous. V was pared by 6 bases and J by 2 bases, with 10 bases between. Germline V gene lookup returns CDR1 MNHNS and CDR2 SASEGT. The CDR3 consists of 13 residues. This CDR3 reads CASRKVANTEAFF. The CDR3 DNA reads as TGTGCCAGCAGGAAGGTCGCAAACACTGAAGCTTTCTTT.

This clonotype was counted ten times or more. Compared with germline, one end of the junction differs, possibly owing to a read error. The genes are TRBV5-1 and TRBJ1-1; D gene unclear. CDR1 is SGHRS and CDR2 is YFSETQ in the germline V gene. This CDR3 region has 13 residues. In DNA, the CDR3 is TGTGCCAGCAGCTTAACTTTGAACACTGAAGCTTTCTTT. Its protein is CASSLTLNTEAFF.

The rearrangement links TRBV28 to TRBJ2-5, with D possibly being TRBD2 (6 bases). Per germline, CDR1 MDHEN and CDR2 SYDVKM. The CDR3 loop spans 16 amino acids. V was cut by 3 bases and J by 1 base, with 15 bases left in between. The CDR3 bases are TGTGCCAGCAGTTTTGGGGCGGGAAGGGGCCAAGAGACCCAGTACTTC. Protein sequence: CASSFGAGRGQETQYF.

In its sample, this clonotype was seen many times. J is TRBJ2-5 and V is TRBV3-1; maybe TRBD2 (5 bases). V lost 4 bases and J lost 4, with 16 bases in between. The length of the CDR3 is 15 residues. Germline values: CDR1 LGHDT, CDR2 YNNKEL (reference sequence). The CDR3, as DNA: TGTGCCAGCAGCCTAACCTTAGGACGGGGAGAGACCCAGTACTTC. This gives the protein CASSLTLGRGETQYF.

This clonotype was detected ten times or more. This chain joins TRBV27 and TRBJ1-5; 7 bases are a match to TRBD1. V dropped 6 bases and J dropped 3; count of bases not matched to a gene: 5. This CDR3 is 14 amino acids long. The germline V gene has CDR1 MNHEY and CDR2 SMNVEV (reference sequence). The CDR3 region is CASSYGQDNQPQHF. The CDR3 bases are TGTGCCAGCAGCTACGGACAGGACAATCAGCCCCAGCATTTT.

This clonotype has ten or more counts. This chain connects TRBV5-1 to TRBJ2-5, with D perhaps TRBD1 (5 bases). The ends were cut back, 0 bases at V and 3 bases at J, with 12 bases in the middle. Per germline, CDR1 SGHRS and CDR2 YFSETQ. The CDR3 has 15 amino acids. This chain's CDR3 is CASSLGAGLKETQYF. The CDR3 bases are TGCGCCAGCAGCTTGGGGGCAGGGTTGAAAGAGACCCAGTACTTC.

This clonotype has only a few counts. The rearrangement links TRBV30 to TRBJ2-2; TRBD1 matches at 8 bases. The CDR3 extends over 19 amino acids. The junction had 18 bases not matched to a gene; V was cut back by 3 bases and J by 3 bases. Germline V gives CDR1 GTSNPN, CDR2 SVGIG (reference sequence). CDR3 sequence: CAWSSYSPSRTGYTGELFF. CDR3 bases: TGTGCCTGGAGCTCCTACTCGCCTAGTCGGACAGGGTACACCGGGGAGCTGTTTTTT.

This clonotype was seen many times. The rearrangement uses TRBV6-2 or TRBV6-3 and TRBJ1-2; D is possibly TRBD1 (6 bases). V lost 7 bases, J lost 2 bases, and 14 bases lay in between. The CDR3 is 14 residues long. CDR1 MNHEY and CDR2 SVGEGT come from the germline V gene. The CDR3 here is CASTDPGANYGYTF. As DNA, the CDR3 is TGTGCCAGCACCGACCCGGGGGCGAACTATGGCTACACCTTC.

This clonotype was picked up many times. This chain's CDR3 is CASSHTGGTPVSGNTIYF. The DNA of the CDR3 is TGTGCCAGCAGCCATACGGGCGGGACACCTGTCTCTGGAAACACCATATATTTT. The genes are TRBV6-4 and TRBJ1-3; TRBD1 might be the D (6 bases). Germline V CDR1 and CDR2: MRHNA, SNTAGT. The CDR3 is made up of 18 amino acids. With 6 bases removed from V and 0 bases from J, the gap between germline ends came to 21 bases.

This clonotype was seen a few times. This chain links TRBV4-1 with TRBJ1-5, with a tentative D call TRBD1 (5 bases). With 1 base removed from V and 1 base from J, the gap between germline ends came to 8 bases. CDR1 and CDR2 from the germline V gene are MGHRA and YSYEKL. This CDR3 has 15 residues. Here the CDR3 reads CASSQVGDSNQPQHF. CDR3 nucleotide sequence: TGCGCCAGCAGCCAAGTGGGGGACAGCAATCAGCCCCAGCATTTT.

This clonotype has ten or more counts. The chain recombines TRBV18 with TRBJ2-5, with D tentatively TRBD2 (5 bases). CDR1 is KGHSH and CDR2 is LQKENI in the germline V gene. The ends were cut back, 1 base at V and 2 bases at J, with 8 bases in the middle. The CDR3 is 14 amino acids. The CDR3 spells CASSPLARQETQYF. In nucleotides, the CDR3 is TGTGCCAGCTCACCACTAGCGAGGCAAGAGACCCAGTACTTC. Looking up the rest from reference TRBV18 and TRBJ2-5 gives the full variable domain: NAGVMQNPRHLVRRRGQEARLRCSPMKGHSHVYWYRQLPEEGLKFMVYLQKENIIDESGMPKERFSAEFPKEGPSILRIQQVVRGDSAAYFCASSPLARQETQYFGPGTRLLVL.

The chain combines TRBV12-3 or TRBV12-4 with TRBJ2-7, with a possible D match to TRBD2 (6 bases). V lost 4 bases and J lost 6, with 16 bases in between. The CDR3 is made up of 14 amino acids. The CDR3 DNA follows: TGTGCCAGCAGTTCTCTGGACTATCGACGCGAGCAGTACTTC. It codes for CASSSLDYRREQYF.

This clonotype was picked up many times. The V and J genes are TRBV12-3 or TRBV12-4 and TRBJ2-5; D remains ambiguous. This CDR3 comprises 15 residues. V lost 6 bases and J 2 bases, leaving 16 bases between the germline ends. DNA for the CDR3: TGTGCCAGCAGCTTATACCGTTCGGGTCAAGAGACCCAGTACTTC. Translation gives CASSLYRSGQETQYF.

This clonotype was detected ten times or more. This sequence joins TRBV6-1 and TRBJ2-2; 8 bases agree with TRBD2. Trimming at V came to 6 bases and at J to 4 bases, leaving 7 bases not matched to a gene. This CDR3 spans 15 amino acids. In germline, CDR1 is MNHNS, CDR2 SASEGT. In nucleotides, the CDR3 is TGTGCCAGCAGCCTAACTAGCGGCCTCACCGGGGAGCTGTTTTTT. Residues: CASSLTSGLTGELFF.

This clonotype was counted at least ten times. The DNA for the CDR3 is TGTGCCAGCAGGCGGGACTACCAGAACACCGGGGAGCTGTTTTTT. Amino acid sequence: CASRRDYQNTGELFF. The chain links TRBV12-3 or TRBV12-4 to TRBJ2-2; 7 bases agree with TRBD2. This CDR3 has 15 residues. V was pared by 6 bases and J by 1 base, with 5 bases of the junction left unmatched.

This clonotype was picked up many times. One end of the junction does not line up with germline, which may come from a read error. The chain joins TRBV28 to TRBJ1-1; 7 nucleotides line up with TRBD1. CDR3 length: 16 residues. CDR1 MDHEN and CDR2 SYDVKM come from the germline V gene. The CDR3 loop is CASSFSLETGDTEAFF. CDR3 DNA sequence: TGTGCCAGCAGTTTTTCCCTCGAAACAGGGGACACTGAGGCTTTCTTT. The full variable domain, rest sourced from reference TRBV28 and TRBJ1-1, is DVKVTQSSRYLVKRTGEKVFLECVQDMDHENMFWYRQDPGLGLRLIYFSYDVKMKEKGDIPEGYSVSREKKERFSLILESASTNQTSMYLCASSFSLETGDTEAFFGQGTRLTVV.